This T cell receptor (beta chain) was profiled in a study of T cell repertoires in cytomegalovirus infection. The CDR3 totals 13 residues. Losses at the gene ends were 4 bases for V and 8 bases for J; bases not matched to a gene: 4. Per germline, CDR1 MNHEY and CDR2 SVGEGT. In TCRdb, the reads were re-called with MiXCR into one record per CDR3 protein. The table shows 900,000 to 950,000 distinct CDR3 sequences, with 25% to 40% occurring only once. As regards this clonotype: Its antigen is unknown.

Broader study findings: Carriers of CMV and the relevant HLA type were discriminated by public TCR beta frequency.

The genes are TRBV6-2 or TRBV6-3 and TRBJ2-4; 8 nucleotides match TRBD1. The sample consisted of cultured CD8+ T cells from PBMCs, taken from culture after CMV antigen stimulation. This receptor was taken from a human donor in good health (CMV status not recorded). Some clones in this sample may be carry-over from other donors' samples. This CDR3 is CASSFDRGDIQYF. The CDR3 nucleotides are TGTGCCAGCAGTTTCGACAGGGGAGACATTCAGTACTTC.